This passage covers 7 T cell receptor beta chains from one sample sequenced in a study of blood T cell repertoires in COVID-19. The table came from immunoSEQ multiplex PCR; TCRdb's copy has only in-frame clones and leaves some out. Here the sample spans about 220,000 clones, roughly 88% being singletons. The specimen was PBMCs or T cells enriched from blood (not recorded which). These receptor sequences come from a woman in her fifties or sixties with acute COVID-19.

The chain recombines TRBV10-2 with TRBJ2-7; D is possibly TRBD1 (5 bases). The CDR3 extends over 12 amino acids. V was cut by 4 bases and J by 3 bases, with 7 bases left in between. Per the germline V gene, CDR1 is WSHSY and CDR2 is SAAADI. The DNA of the CDR3 is TGCGCCAGCAGTGGGCAGGGCTACGAGCAGTACTTC. Translating gives CASSGQGYEQYF.

V and J are TRBV5-1 and TRBJ2-5, with 12 bases fitting TRBD1. Germline trimming cut 1 base from V and 5 bases from J; bases unmatched to any gene: 9. Germline values: CDR1 SGHRS, CDR2 YFSETQ. The CDR3 has 17 residues. CDR3: CASSLTGQGAGLETQYF. CDR3 bases: TGCGCCAGCAGCTTGACGGGACAGGGGGCAGGGTTGGAGACCCAGTACTTC.

This clone was observed a handful of times. The chain combines TRBV5-6 with TRBJ2-7; 7 positions match TRBD2. Per germline, CDR1 SGHDT and CDR2 YYEEEE. The CDR3 length is 14 residues. V lost 5 bases to trimming and J lost 2 bases; unmatched junction nucleotides: 7. The chain's CDR3 is CASRARGRAYEQYF. In DNA form, the CDR3 reads TGTGCCAGCAGGGCGCGTGGGAGGGCCTACGAGCAGTACTTC.

A note on this clone: Other DNA sequences in this specimen translate into the identical CDR3. The V gene is TRBV18, the J gene TRBJ1-1; D may be TRBD1 (5 bases). Germline V gene data show CDR1 as KGHSH and CDR2 as LQKENI. The CDR3 length is 13 residues. Trimming removed 3 bases from V and 1 base from J, with 6 bases in between. The CDR3 DNA is TGTGCCAGCTCACCTACAGGGAACACTGAAGCTTTCTTT. Translated, it gives CASSPTGNTEAFF.

This sequence joins TRBV12-3 or TRBV12-4 and TRBJ1-2; no clear D. CDR3 length: 12 amino acids. The germline V and J ends were trimmed by 2 bases and 5 bases, with 6 bases remaining between them. The CDR3 DNA follows: TGTGCCAGCAGTTTAACCGGGTATGGCTACACCTTC. Translated, it gives CASSLTGYGYTF.

This chain links TRBV6-1 with TRBJ2-1; 7 bases map to TRBD2. Germline CDR1 MNHNS, CDR2 SASEGT. Trimming took 3 bases from V and 0 from J; bases not matched to a gene: 2. The CDR3 runs to 15 residues. The CDR3 region has the DNA TGTGCCAGCAGTGATAGGACTAGCTCCTACAATGAGCAGTTCTTC. Amino acids: CASSDRTSSYNEQFF.

CDR3 loop: CASSISDRKNIQYF. The CDR3 DNA sequence: TGTGCCAGTAGTATTTCCGACAGGAAAAACATTCAGTACTTC. This chain links TRBV19 with TRBJ2-4, with D perhaps matching TRBD1 (6 bases). V was cut by 3 bases and J by 4 bases, with 10 bases left in between. Germline assignment: CDR1 LNHDA and CDR2 SQIVND (reference sequence). The CDR3 runs 14 residues. Filled out from reference TRBV19 and TRBJ2-4, the complete variable domain reads DGGITQSPKYLFRKEGQNVTLSCEQNLNHDAMYWYRQDPGQGLRLIYYSQIVNDFQKGDIAEGYSVSREKKESFPLTVTSAQKNPTAFYLCASSISDRKNIQYFGAGTRLSVL.